This TCR beta chain was profiled in a study of graft-versus-host responses after intestinal transplantation. Turning to the study itself: Recipients uniformly received anti-thymocyte globulin induction, followed by tacrolimus and steroids for roughly 3 years. Study results and limitations: When patients had graft-donor T cell macrochimerism, their allografts held high graft-versus-host to host-versus-graft clonal ratios. GvH clones surfaced in recipient marrow, some emerging earlier in ileum or blood.

Germline-derived CDR1 and CDR2 are SEHNR and FQNEAQ (reference sequence). The CDR3 runs to 13 residues. V lost 3 bases and J 5 bases, leaving 8 bases between the germline ends. As regards this clone: What it binds is not known.

Generated by immunoSEQ multiplex PCR, the TCRdb table keeps only in-frame clones and is missing some. The sample holds about 100,000 clones, about 88% seen once. V is TRBV7-9 and J is TRBJ1-5; D uncertain. Sequences were derived from unstimulated CD4+ T cells sorted from spleen or lymph node cells, sampled before transplant. This sequence originates from a human donor who was the organ donor for an intestinal transplant. DNA for the CDR3: TGTGCCAGCAGCTTCGCAGGCGATCAGCCCCAGCATTTT. Encoded protein: CASSFAGDQPQHF.